This TCR beta chain was documented in a study of T-cell reconstitution after alpha-beta-depleted transplantation in children. Study-wide results and caveats: The origin of alpha-beta T cells about two months after transplant was reportedly several hundred expanded graft clones. T-cell numbers and diversity one year post-transplant derived largely from freshly generated T cells.

This clonotype was counted ten times or more. Its antigen is unidentified. A TCRbeta library incorporating unique molecular identifiers was prepared. In TCRdb, the PCR reads were re-called with MiXCR into one record per CDR3 protein. The data show about 160,000 distinct CDR3 sequences, 8.5% to 14% seen once. The germline V gene encodes CDR1 DFQATT and CDR2 SNEGSKA (reference sequence). V shed 0 bases, J shed 5 bases, and the junction held 5 bases outside the gene matches. The CDR3 loop spans 15 amino acids. The source was PBMCs, collected before TCRalphabeta/CD19-depleted stem cell transplant. This sequence was found in a boy aged 2 to 10 with acute myeloid leukemia, due to receive a stem cell transplant. The chain recombines TRBV20-1 with TRBJ2-1, with 9 bases matching TRBD2. Here the CDR3 DNA reads TGCAGTGCTAGAGAGAGTAGCGGGGGTAACAATGAGCAGTTCTTC. Translation: CSARESSGGNNEQFF.